Sequencing of this T cell receptor (beta chain) was carried out in a study of blood T cells in healthy people across ages. The authors ran a second PCR of 7 to 11 cycles using a sample-barcoded 5' primer and a J-beta primer mix. TCRdb independently ran MiXCR on the 5' RACE reads; one entry per CDR3 protein. The sample includes around 1,800,000 distinct CDR3 sequences, around 42% seen only once; the top ten take under 25%. Trimming pared 0 bases from V and 8 bases from J, leaving 13 bases between. The CDR3 is 13 amino acids. Per germline, CDR1 DFQATT and CDR2 SNEGSKA (reference sequence). Regarding this clonotype: Its target is not known.

Broader study findings: With unsorted PBMCs, a conclusive comparison of naive versus antigen-experienced cells was not possible.

A minimum of 7 million PBMCs was isolated per sample. This rearrangement joins TRBV20-1 to TRBJ1-1; D gene ambiguous. The sequence derives from a human donor in good health. Sequences were obtained from blood. The CDR3 is CSAREYEGYEAFF. DNA of the CDR3: TGCAGTGCTAGAGAATACGAGGGTTACGAAGCTTTCTTT.